This TCR beta chain derives from a study of T cell repertoires in ileal Crohn's disease. On the study more broadly: Surgery for a complication: stricturing in approximately 60%, penetrating in about 39%.

Study results and limitations: Clonality above 26.8% at surgery always came with endoscopic recurrence.

This table comes from immunoSEQ multiplex PCR, and its TCRdb copy is limited to in-frame clones, with some not included. The data contain about 60,000 clones, 85% to 90% of them singletons. Time point of the sample: neoterminal ileum biopsy at postoperative endoscopy, about 6 months after surgery. Eligibility required adulthood, ileal or ileocolonic Crohn's disease and indicated ileocolonic resection. The CDR3 runs 17 residues. V lost 5 bases and J lost 4; bases outside the gene matches: 11. Looked up from germline, CDR1 is SEHNR and CDR2 is FQNEAQ (reference sequence). Remarks on this clone: The antigen is undetermined.

V is TRBV7-9 and J is TRBJ2-2; TRBD2 aligns across 9 bases. The specimen was ileal tissue. The receptor's source is an adult with Crohn's disease. The CDR3 is CASSDPIAGVSTGELFF. In DNA form, the CDR3 reads TGTGCCAGCAGCGACCCAATAGCGGGAGTATCCACCGGGGAGCTGTTTTTT.